This T cell receptor (beta chain) appears in the sequencing data of a study of cytomegalovirus exposure and HLA in healthy donors. A remark on this clone: Its antigen is unidentified.

V lost 6 bases to trimming and J lost 0 bases, with 15 bases between them. CDR1 and CDR2 (germline): SGHTA, FQGNSA. CDR3 length: 15 amino acids. Both 60 Vbeta primers and 13 Jbeta primers went into the PCR. Sequenced by immunoSEQ multiplex PCR; TCRdb stores in-frame clones only, minus some. The sample yields about 300,000 clones, 80% to 90% seen once. Study outcomes and limitations: Later analysis found that TCR beta chains associated with HLA were more clonally expanded than other, equally common chains. Most TCR beta V segments were productive about 90% or about 30% of the time in an earlier analysis. Among TCR sequences, most were rare, though some public TCRs appeared in many donors.

Specimen: PBMCs. This TCR derives from a man aged 40-55 years in good health and CMV-seropositive. The chain is built from TRBV7-2 and TRBJ2-7, with D possibly being TRBD2 (6 bases). The CDR3 DNA reads TGTGCCAGCAGTTTTAGCGGAGTAAGCTCCTACGAGCAGTACTTC. Translated: CASSFSGVSSYEQYF. Variable domain in full (rest from reference TRBV7-2 and TRBJ2-7): GAGVSQSPSNKVTEKGKDVELRCDPISGHTALYWYRQSLGQGLEFLIYFQGNSAPDKSGLPSDRFSAERTGGSVSTLTIQRTQQEDSAVYLCASSFSGVSSYEQYFGPGTRLTVT.